This is a list of T cell receptor beta chains from one sample in a study of blood T cell repertoires in COVID-19. Generated by immunoSEQ multiplex PCR, the TCRdb table keeps only in-frame clones and is missing some. The sample carries about 140,000 clones, around 76% recorded once. The sequenced material came from peripheral blood. The receptors come from a man older than 75 with acute or convalescent COVID-19. Each CDR3 is given with its conserved first and last residue. The D gene is left open where the match is weak. Not every row has a clone size; where given, it reads once, few, many or a size class.

V: TRBV7-2; size: NA; J: TRBJ2-4; D: NA; DNA: TGTGCCAGCAGCGAACCGGGGGGCGGGAACATTCAGTACTTC; CDR3: CASSEPGGGNIQYF
V: TRBV6-2/TRBV6-3; size: NA; J: TRBJ1-3; D: NA; DNA: TGTGCCAGCAGACCTTCAGGTTTGAGCTCTGGAAACACCATATATTTT; CDR3: CASRPSGLSSGNTIYF
V: TRBV14; size: NA; J: TRBJ1-3; D: TRBD1; DNA: TGTGCCAGCAGCCTGGGACAGTCCGGAAACACCATATATTTT; CDR3: CASSLGQSGNTIYF
V: TRBV10-3; size: few; J: TRBJ2-5; D: TRBD2; DNA: TGTGCCATCAGTGAAGTTCTAGCGGGGGCCATTCGGCCCCAAGAGACCCAGTACTTC; CDR3: CAISEVLAGAIRPQETQYF
V: TRBV7-9; size: NA; J: TRBJ2-2; D: TRBD1; DNA: TGTGCCAGCAGCTCTAACACCGGGACAGGGTGGGAGCTGTTTTTT; CDR3: CASSSNTGTGWELFF
V: TRBV3-1/TRBV3-2; size: NA; J: TRBJ2-1; D: TRBD1; DNA: TGTGCCCGCTGTGGGGACAGGGTATACGATGAGCAGTTCTTC; CDR3: CARCGDRVYDEQFF
V: TRBV18; size: NA; J: TRBJ2-1; D: TRBD2; DNA: TGTGCCAGCTCACCTAGCGGGGGGGCCCGGGATGAGCAGTTCTTC; CDR3: CASSPSGGARDEQFF
V: TRBV5-4; size: NA; J: TRBJ1-2; D: NA; DNA: TGTGCCAGCAGCCACGGTACTAACTATGGCTACACCTTC; CDR3: CASSHGTNYGYTF
V: TRBV24-1; size: NA; J: TRBJ2-3; D: TRBD2; DNA: TGTGCCACCGGTAGCGGGGGGCCAGATACGCAGTATTTT; CDR3: CATGSGGPDTQYF
V: TRBV7-8; size: NA; J: TRBJ2-7; D: NA; DNA: TGTGCCAGCAGCTTAACAGGGCAGCAGTACTTC; CDR3: CASSLTGQQYF
V: TRBV18; size: NA; J: TRBJ1-5; D: TRBD1; DNA: TGTGCCAGCTCACGACAGGGGCAGGGTCAGCCCCAGCATTTT; CDR3: CASSRQGQGQPQHF
V: TRBV27; size: few; J: TRBJ2-5; D: NA; DNA: TGTGCCAGCAGTACAGGGAGTTTGGAGACCCAGTACTTC; CDR3: CASSTGSLETQYF
V: TRBV28; size: NA; J: TRBJ1-3; D: NA; DNA: TGTGCCAGCCATTCCCGGGCTGGGAGCATCGGAAACACCATATATTTT; CDR3: CASHSRAGSIGNTIYF
V: TRBV3-1/TRBV3-2; size: NA; J: TRBJ2-5; D: TRBD2; DNA: TGTGCCAGCAGCCAGGGAGGGGAAGAGACCCAGTACTTC; CDR3: CASSQGGEETQYF
V: TRBV29-1; size: NA; J: TRBJ2-1; D: NA; DNA: TGCAGCGTTGACAGAACGTTCTCCTACAATGAGCAGTTCTTC; CDR3: CSVDRTFSYNEQFF
V: TRBV7-9; size: NA; J: TRBJ1-3; D: NA; DNA: TGTGCCAGCAGCTCTACTTCGGGTTCTTACTCTGGAAACACCATATATTTT; CDR3: CASSSTSGSYSGNTIYF
V: TRBV19; size: NA; J: TRBJ1-1; D: NA; DNA: TGTGCCAGTAGTATAACAGTGAACACTGAAGCTTTCTTT; CDR3: CASSITVNTEAFF
V: TRBV7-3; size: NA; J: TRBJ1-1; D: NA; DNA: TGTGCCAGCAGCTTAACGCGGGGGGACACTGAAGCTTTCTTT; CDR3: CASSLTRGDTEAFF
V: TRBV5-1; size: NA; J: TRBJ2-1; D: NA; DNA: TGCGCCAGCAGCCCCGGGGAGGCCAGCTCCTACAATGAGCAGTTCTTC; CDR3: CASSPGEASSYNEQFF
V: TRBV7-2; size: few; J: TRBJ2-7; D: NA; DNA: TGTGCCAGCAGCGGTACCGGGACTGGGTACTACGAGCAGTACTTC; CDR3: CASSGTGTGYYEQYF
V: TRBV6-1; size: NA; J: TRBJ2-7; D: TRBD2; DNA: TGTGCCAGCAGTGAAGACACGAGCGGGGGCCAGCAGTACTTC; CDR3: CASSEDTSGGQQYF
V: TRBV7-2; size: NA; J: TRBJ2-3; D: NA; DNA: TGTGCCAGCAGCTTAGAGAGAGTTGAGCGGTATTTT; CDR3: CASSLERVERYF
V: TRBV19; size: NA; J: TRBJ2-1; D: NA; DNA: TGTGCCAGTAGTGCATGGGCATGGTACAATGAGCAGTTCTTC; CDR3: CASSAWAWYNEQFF
V: TRBV11-2; size: NA; J: TRBJ2-5; D: TRBD2; DNA: TGTGCCAGCAGCTTATACGCGGGGGGAAAAGGGACCCAGTACTTC; CDR3: CASSLYAGGKGTQYF
V: TRBV27; size: NA; J: TRBJ2-7; D: TRBD2; DNA: TGTGCCAGCAGTTTATCGGGTCTAGCGGGGGGCTACTACGAGCAGTACTTC; CDR3: CASSLSGLAGGYYEQYF
V: TRBV6-5; size: NA; J: TRBJ1-1; D: NA; DNA: TGTGCCACAACTTGGGACACGGCTAGTGTAGCTTTCTTT; CDR3: CATTWDTASVAFF
V: TRBV6-5; size: NA; J: TRBJ1-5; D: NA; DNA: TGTGCCACCCGACAGGATAGCAATCAGCCCCAGCATTTT; CDR3: CATRQDSNQPQHF
V: TRBV19; size: NA; J: TRBJ2-2; D: NA; DNA: TGTGCCAGTAGTAGCCCCCCCGGGGAGAACACCGGGGAGCTGTTTTTT; CDR3: CASSSPPGENTGELFF
V: TRBV6-5; size: NA; J: TRBJ1-4; D: TRBD1; DNA: TGTGCCAGCATCCCGACAGGGGGTGAAAAACTGTTTTTT; CDR3: CASIPTGGEKLFF
V: TRBV6-2/TRBV6-3; size: NA; J: TRBJ1-2; D: NA; DNA: TGTGCCAGCAGCGTCACCCTCGCCAGCTATGGCTACACCTTC; CDR3: CASSVTLASYGYTF
V: TRBV18; size: once; J: TRBJ1-2; D: NA; DNA: TGTGCCAGCTCGGATGCCGTCTTGGGAGCCTATGGCTACACCTTC; CDR3: CASSDAVLGAYGYTF
V: TRBV27; size: NA; J: TRBJ1-2; D: TRBD1; DNA: TGTGCCAGCAGCCTAATCGGACAGGGGGGCTACACCTTC; CDR3: CASSLIGQGGYTF
V: TRBV28; size: few; J: TRBJ2-5; D: TRBD2; DNA: TGTGCCAGCCGACAGATAGCGGGGGGCGGTGCAGAGACCCAGTACTTC; CDR3: CASRQIAGGGAETQYF
V: TRBV2; size: once; J: TRBJ2-7; D: TRBD1; DNA: TGTGCCAGCAGTGACTGGACAGGGGAATACGAGCAGTACTTC; CDR3: CASSDWTGEYEQYF
V: TRBV2; size: NA; J: TRBJ2-7; D: NA; DNA: TGTGCCAGCAGTCAGGGAGGCTACGAGCAGTACTTC; CDR3: CASSQGGYEQYF
V: TRBV5-1; size: NA; J: TRBJ1-2; D: TRBD1; DNA: TGCGCCAGCAGCCCTACACCGACAGGGACCTATGGCTACACCTTC; CDR3: CASSPTPTGTYGYTF
V: TRBV4-1; size: NA; J: TRBJ2-7; D: NA; DNA: TGCGCCAGCAGCCAGGACTCTGCGGGGACTGGATACGAGCAGTACTTC; CDR3: CASSQDSAGTGYEQYF
V: TRBV10-3; size: NA; J: TRBJ1-5; D: NA; DNA: TGTGCCATCCGGGACACTACCAATCAGCCCCAGCATTTT; CDR3: CAIRDTTNQPQHF
V: TRBV29-1; size: few; J: TRBJ2-2; D: NA; DNA: TGCAGCGTTGAAGTGACGGCGGGCACCGGGGAGCTGTTTTTT; CDR3: CSVEVTAGTGELFF
V: TRBV16; size: NA; J: TRBJ1-2; D: NA; DNA: TGTGCCAGCAGCCAGCAGGGAAACAACTATGGCTACACCTTC; CDR3: CASSQQGNNYGYTF
V: TRBV10-2; size: NA; J: TRBJ1-2; D: TRBD1; DNA: TGCGCCAGCAGGGGGGACAGGGGGATTCTAGGCTACACCTTC; CDR3: CASRGDRGILGYTF
V: TRBV19; size: few; J: TRBJ1-1; D: TRBD1; DNA: TGTGCCAGTAGTCCAAGGAGGACAGGGGCTGGGCTGAACACTGAAGCTTTCTTT; CDR3: CASSPRRTGAGLNTEAFF
V: TRBV7-2; size: NA; J: TRBJ1-1; D: TRBD1; DNA: TGTGCCACTTCGACAGGGCTGAACACTGAAGCTTTCTTT; CDR3: CATSTGLNTEAFF
V: TRBV6-1; size: NA; J: TRBJ2-3; D: NA; DNA: TGTGCCAGCAGTGAGAGACCGCGGGGCCCTTCAGATTTT; CDR3: CASSERPRGPSDF
V: TRBV5-5; size: few; J: TRBJ2-7; D: NA; DNA: TGTGCCAGCAGCCCGTTGATTCAGATCTCCTACGAGCAGTACTTC; CDR3: CASSPLIQISYEQYF
V: TRBV20-1; size: NA; J: TRBJ2-5; D: NA; DNA: TGCAGCCCCTCAGGCTGGACCCAGTACTTC; CDR3: CSPSGWTQYF
V: TRBV7-2; size: few; J: TRBJ2-7; D: TRBD1; DNA: TGTGCCAGCAGCTCCCGGACAGGGGGAAATGAGCAGTACTTC; CDR3: CASSSRTGGNEQYF
V: TRBV30; size: once; J: TRBJ1-2; D: NA; DNA: TGTGCCTGGAGCTCGTTTATGGGCTACACCTTC; CDR3: CAWSSFMGYTF
V: TRBV19; size: once; J: TRBJ2-1; D: TRBD2; DNA: TGTGCCAGTAGTACCGGGACTAGCGGGGGCCGCGGACCCTACAATGAGCAGTTCTTC; CDR3: CASSTGTSGGRGPYNEQFF
V: TRBV28; size: NA; J: TRBJ1-2; D: NA; DNA: TGTGCCAGCAGATATCCAGGGACTAACTATGGCTACACCTTC; CDR3: CASRYPGTNYGYTF
V: TRBV5-1; size: NA; J: TRBJ1-1; D: NA; DNA: TGCGCCAGCAGCTTGGATTATATGAACACTGAAGCTTTCTTT; CDR3: CASSLDYMNTEAFF
V: TRBV2; size: NA; J: TRBJ2-5; D: NA; DNA: TGTGCCAACCGAGGGAATAAAGAGACCCAGTACTTC; CDR3: CANRGNKETQYF
V: TRBV2; size: NA; J: TRBJ1-5; D: TRBD1; DNA: TGTGCCAGCAGGAAGGGACAGGCAATTAATCAGCCCCAGCATTTT; CDR3: CASRKGQAINQPQHF